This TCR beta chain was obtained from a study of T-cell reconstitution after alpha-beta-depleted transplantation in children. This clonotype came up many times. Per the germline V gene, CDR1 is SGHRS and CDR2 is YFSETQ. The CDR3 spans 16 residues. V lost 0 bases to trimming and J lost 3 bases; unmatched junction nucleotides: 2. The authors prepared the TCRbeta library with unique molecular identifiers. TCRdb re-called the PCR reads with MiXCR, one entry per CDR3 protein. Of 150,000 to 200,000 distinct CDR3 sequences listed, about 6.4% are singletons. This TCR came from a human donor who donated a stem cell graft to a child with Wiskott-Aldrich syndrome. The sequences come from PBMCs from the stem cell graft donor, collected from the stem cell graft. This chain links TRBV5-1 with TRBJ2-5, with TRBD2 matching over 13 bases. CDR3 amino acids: CASSLATSGREETQYF. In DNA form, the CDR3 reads TGCGCCAGCAGCTTGGCCACTAGCGGGAGGGAAGAGACCCAGTACTTC.